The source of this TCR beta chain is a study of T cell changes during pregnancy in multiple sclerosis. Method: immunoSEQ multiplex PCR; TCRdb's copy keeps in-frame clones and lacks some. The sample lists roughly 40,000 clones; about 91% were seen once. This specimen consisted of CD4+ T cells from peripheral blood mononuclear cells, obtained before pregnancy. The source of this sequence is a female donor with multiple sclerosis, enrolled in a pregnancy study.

This chain's CDR3 is CASNPHQGGYGYTF. In DNA, the CDR3 is TGTGCCAGCAACCCGCACCAGGGGGGCTATGGCTACACCTTC. This rearrangement joins TRBV25-1 to TRBJ1-2; TRBD1 aligns across 7 bases. V was clipped by 7 bases and J by 4 bases; unmatched bases: 9. This CDR3 contains 14 residues. CDR1 and CDR2 from the germline V gene are MGHDK and SYGVNS.